This TCR beta chain is drawn from a study of T cells in Graves' hyperthyroidism and ophthalmopathy. Trimming at V came to 2 bases and at J to 11 bases, leaving 14 bases not matched to a gene. This CDR3 is 15 amino acids long. CDR1 and CDR2 (germline): SGHTA, FQGNSA. Amplified regions were TCR beta CDR3 sequences from RNA transcripts. An initial round of RT-PCR targeting the TCR CDR3 relied on the HTBI primer set. TCRdb independently ran MiXCR on the multiplex PCR reads; one entry per CDR3 protein. This table has 250,000 or so distinct CDR3 sequences, approximately 16% appearing once. This clonotype was seen ten or more times. Its antigen is currently unknown. Study results and caveats: In the analysis, a 13 V-J model separated ophthalmopathy from stable hyperthyroidism.

What was sequenced was blood. This sequence originates from a woman in her 50s with Graves' hyperthyroidism that later progressed to Graves' ophthalmopathy. The J gene is TRBJ2-7, the V gene TRBV7-2; 8 bases are shared with TRBD2. The CDR3 is CASSLSVRSPAGEYF. The CDR3 DNA reads as TGTGCCAGCAGCTTAAGTGTCCGGAGCCCAGCGGGGGAGTACTTC.